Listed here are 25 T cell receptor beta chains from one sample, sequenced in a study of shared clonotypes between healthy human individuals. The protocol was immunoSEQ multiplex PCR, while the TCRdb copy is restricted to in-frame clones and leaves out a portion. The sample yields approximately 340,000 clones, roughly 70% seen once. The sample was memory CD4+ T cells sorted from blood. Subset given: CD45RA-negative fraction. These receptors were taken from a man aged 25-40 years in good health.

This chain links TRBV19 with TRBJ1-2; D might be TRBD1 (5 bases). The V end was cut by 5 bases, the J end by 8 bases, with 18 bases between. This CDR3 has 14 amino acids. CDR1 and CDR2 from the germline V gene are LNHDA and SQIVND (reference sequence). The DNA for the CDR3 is TGTGCCAGTAGTGGGGCGGGACGATGGGGCGGCTACACCTTC. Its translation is CASSGAGRWGGYTF.

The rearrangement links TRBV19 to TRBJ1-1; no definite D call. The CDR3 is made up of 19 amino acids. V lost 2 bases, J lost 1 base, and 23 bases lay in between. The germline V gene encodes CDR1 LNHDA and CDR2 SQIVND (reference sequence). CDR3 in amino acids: CASSINVGRSSARNTEAFF. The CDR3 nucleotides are TGTGCCAGTAGTATAAATGTGGGCCGGTCGTCGGCGAGGAACACTGAAGCTTTCTTT.

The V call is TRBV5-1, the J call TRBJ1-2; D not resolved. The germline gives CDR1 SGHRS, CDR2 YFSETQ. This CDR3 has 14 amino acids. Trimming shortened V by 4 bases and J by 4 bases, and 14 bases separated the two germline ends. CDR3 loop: CASSPLTPLYGYTF. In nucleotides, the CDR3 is TGCGCCAGCAGCCCACTAACGCCGCTCTATGGCTACACCTTC.

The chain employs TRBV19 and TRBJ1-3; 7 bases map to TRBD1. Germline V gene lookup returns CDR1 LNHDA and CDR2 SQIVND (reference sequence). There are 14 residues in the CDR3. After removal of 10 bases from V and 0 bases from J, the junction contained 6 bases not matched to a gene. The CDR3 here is CATRQGNSGNTIYF. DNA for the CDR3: TGTGCCACCCGACAGGGAAACTCTGGAAACACCATATATTTT. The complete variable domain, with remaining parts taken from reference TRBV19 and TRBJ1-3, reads DGGITQSPKYLFRKEGQNVTLSCEQNLNHDAMYWYRQDPGQGLRLIYYSQIVNDFQKGDIAEGYSVSREKKESFPLTVTSAQKNPTAFYLCATRQGNSGNTIYFGEGSWLTVV.

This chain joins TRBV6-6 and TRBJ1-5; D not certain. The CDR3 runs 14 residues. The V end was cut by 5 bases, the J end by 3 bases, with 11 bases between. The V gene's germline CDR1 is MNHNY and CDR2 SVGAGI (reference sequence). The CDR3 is CASSPGILNQPQHF. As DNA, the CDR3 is TGTGCCAGCAGTCCCGGAATCCTCAATCAGCCCCAGCATTTT.

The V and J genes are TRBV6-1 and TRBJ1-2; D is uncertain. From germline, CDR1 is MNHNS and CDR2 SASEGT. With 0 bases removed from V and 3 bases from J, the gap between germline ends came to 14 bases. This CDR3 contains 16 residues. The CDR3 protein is CASSEALRTEYYGYTF. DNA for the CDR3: TGTGCCAGCAGTGAAGCACTCCGGACGGAGTACTATGGCTACACCTTC.

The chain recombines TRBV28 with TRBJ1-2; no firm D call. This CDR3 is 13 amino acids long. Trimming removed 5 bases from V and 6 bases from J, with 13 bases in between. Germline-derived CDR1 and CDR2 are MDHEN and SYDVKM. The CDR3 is CASSPPRLDGYTF. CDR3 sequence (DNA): TGTGCCAGCAGTCCCCCTAGACTGGATGGCTACACCTTC.

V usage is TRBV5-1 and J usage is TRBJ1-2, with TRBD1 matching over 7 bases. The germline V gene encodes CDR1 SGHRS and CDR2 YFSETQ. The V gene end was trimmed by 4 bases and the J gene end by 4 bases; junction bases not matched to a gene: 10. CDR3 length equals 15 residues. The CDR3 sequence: CASSPGTAFGYGYTF. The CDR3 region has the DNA TGCGCCAGCAGCCCCGGGACAGCCTTTGGCTATGGCTACACCTTC.

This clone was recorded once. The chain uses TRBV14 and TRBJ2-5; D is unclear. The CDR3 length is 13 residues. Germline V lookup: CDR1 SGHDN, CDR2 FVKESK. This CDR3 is CASQRGLQETQYF. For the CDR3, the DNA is TGTGCTTCACAGAGAGGCCTTCAAGAGACCCAGTACTTC.

CDR3 sequence: CASSASGTPAETQYF. DNA of the CDR3: TGTGCCAGCAGTGCAAGCGGGACCCCCGCGGAGACCCAGTACTTC. The chain joins TRBV6-1 to TRBJ2-5; TRBD2 matches at 7 bases. The length of the CDR3 is 15 residues. With V trimmed by 4 bases and J by 5 bases, 10 bases remained unmatched. Germline CDR1 and CDR2: MNHNS and SASEGT.

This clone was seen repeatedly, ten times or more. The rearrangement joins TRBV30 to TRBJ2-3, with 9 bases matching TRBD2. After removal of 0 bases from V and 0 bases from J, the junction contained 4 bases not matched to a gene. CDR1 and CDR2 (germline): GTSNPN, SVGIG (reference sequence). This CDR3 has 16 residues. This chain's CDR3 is CAWSVFSGGSTDTQYF. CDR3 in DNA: TGTGCCTGGAGTGTCTTTAGCGGGGGCAGCACAGATACGCAGTATTTT.

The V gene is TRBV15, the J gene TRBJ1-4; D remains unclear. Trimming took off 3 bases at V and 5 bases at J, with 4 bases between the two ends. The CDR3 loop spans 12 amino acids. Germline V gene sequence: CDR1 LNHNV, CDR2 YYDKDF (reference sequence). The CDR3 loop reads CATSRINEKLFF. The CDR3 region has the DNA TGTGCCACCAGCAGGATCAATGAAAAACTGTTTTTT.

The CDR3 region has the DNA TGTGCCATCAGTGGTCCAACTGGGGGAGCGGGAGAGACTAGAGATACGCAGTATTTT. The encoded protein is CAISGPTGGAGETRDTQYF. The chain uses TRBV10-3 and TRBJ2-3; 8 bases align to TRBD2. The germline CDR1 and CDR2 sequences are ENHRY and SYGVKD. Unmatched junction bases numbered 20, after V lost 4 bases and J lost 5 bases. This CDR3 has 19 residues.

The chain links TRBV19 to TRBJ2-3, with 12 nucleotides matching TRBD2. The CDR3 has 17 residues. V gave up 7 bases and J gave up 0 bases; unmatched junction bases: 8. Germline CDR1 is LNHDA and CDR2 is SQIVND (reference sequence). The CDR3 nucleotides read TGTGCCAGTAATACCGGACTAGCGGGGTCTAGCACAGATACGCAGTATTTT. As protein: CASNTGLAGSSTDTQYF.

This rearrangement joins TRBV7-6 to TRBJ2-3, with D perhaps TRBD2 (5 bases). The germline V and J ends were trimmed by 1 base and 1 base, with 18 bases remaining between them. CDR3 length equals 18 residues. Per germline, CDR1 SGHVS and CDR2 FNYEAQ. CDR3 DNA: TGTGCCAGCAGCTTAGGGGTTGGCAGCAAGGGAGGCACAGATACGCAGTATTTT. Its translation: CASSLGVGSKGGTDTQYF.

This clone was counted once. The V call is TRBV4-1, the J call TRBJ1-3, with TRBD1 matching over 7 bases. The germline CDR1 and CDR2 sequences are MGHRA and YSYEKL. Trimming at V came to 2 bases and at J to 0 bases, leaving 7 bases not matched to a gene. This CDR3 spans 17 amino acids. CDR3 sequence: CASSQKGDRASGNTIYF. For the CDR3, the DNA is TGCGCCAGCAGCCAAAAGGGTGACAGGGCCTCTGGAAACACCATATATTTT.

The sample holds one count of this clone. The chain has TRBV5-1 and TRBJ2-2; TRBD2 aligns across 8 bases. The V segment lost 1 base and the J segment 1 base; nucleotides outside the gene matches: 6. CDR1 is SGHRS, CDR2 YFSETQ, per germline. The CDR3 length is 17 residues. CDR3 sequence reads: CASSLYASGRNTGELFF. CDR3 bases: TGCGCCAGCAGCTTGTACGCTAGCGGGCGGAACACCGGGGAGCTGTTTTTT.

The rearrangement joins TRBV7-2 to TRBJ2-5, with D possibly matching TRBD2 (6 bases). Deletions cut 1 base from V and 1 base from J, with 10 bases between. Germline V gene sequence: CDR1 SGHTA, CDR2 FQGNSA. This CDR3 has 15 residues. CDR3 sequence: CASSLDAGRQETQYF. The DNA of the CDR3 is TGTGCCAGCAGCTTAGACGCGGGGCGCCAAGAGACCCAGTACTTC.

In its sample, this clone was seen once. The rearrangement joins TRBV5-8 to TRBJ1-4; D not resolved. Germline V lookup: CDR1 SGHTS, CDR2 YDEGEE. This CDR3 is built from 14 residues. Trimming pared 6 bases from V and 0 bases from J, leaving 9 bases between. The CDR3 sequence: CASTGDSTNEKLFF. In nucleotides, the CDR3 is TGTGCCAGCACCGGGGATTCAACTAATGAAAAACTGTTTTTT. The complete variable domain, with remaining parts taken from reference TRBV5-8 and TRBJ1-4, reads EAGVTQSPTHLIKTRGQQATLRCSPISGHTSVYWYQQALGLGLQFLLWYDEGEERNRGNFPPRFSGRQFPNYSSELNVNALELEDSALYLCASTGDSTNEKLFFGSGTQLSVL.

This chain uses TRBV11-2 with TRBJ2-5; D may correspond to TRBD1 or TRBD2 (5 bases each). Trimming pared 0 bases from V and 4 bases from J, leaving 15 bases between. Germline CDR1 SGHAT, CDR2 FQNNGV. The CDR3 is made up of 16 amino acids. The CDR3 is CASSLERGMGLETQYF. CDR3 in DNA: TGTGCCAGCAGCTTAGAGAGGGGAATGGGCTTAGAGACCCAGTACTTC.

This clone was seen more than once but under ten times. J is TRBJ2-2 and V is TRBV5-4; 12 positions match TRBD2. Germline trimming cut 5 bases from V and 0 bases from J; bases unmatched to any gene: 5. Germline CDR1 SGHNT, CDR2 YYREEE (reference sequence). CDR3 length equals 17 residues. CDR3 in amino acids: CASRASGRVANTGELFF. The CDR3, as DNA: TGTGCCAGCAGAGCTAGCGGGAGGGTAGCGAACACCGGGGAGCTGTTTTTT.

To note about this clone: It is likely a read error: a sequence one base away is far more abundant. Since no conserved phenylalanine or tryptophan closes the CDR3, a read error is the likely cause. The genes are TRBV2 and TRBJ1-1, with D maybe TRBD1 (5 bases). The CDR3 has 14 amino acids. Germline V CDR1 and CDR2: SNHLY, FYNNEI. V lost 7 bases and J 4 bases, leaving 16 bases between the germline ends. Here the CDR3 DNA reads TGTGCCAGCACGCCCCGAACAGGAAGCACTGAAGCTTTCCTT. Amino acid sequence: CASTPRTGSTEAFL.

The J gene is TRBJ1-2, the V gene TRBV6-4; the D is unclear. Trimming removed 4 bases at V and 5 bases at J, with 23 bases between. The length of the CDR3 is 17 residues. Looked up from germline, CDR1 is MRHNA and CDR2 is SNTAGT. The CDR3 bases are TGTGCCAGCAGTGCAGTCCCCTTAAAAGGCGGCAGATATGGCTACACCTTC. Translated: CASSAVPLKGGRYGYTF.

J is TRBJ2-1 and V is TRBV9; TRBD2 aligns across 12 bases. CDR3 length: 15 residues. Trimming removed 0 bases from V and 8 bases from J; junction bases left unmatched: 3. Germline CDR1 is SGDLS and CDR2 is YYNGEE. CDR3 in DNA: TGTGCCAGCAGCGTAGGGGGACTAGCGGGCTATGAGCAGTTCTTC. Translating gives CASSVGGLAGYEQFF.

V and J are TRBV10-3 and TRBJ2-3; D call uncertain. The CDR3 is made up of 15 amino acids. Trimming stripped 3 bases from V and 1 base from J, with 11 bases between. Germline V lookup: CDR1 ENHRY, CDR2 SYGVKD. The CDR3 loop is CAISDVARRTDTQYF. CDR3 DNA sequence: TGTGCCATCAGTGACGTAGCCAGACGCACAGATACGCAGTATTTT.